This TCR beta chain was profiled in a study of shared clonotypes between healthy human individuals. V was trimmed by 3 bases and J by 1 base, leaving 16 bases between them. The CDR3 length is 16 residues. Germline CDR1 KGHSH, CDR2 LQKENI. This clone was counted many times. This sample includes further DNA sequences coding for the same CDR3. TCRdb's copy holds only in-frame clones and misses some; the assay was immunoSEQ multiplex PCR. The table has 450,000 to 500,000 clones, about 84% seen once. The V and J genes are TRBV18 and TRBJ2-7; perhaps TRBD1 as D (6 bases). Sequencing input: PBMCs. The sequence came from a woman aged 40 to 55 in good health. Some clones in this sample may be carry-over from other donors' samples. The DNA of the CDR3 is TGTGCCAGCTCACCGGGGGCGGAACAGGGATCCTACGAGCAGTACTTC. This sequence encodes CASSPGAEQGSYEQYF.